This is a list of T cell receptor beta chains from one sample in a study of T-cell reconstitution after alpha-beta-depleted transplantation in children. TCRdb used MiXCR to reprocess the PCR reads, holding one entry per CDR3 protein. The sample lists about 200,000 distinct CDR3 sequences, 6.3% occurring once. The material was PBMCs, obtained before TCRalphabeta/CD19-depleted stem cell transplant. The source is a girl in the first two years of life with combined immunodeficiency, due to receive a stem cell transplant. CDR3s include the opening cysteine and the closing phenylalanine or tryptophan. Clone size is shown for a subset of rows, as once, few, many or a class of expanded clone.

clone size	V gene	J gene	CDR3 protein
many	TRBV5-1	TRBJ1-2	CASRGNYGYTF
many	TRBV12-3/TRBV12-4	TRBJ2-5	CASSFGLAGDQETQYF
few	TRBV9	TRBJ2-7	CASSSGADPYEQYF
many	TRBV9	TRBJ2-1	CASSVDGGAFNEQFF
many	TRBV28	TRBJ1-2	CASSLSPDGYGYTF
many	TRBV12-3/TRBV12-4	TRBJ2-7	CASSPRVRYEQYF
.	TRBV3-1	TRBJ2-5	CANSQDRQETQYF
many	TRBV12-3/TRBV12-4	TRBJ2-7	CASSTLAGGPEEQYF
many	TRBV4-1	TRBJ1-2	CASSRPYDGNYGYTF
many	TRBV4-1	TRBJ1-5	CASSQILGTGGFSNQPQHF
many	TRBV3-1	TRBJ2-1	CASSPLASGGFTYNEQFF
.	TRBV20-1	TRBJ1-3	CSARGRDTIYF
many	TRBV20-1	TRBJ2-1	CSARDRTSPTTWTSFGEQFF
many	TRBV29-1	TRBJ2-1	CSVEYLAPNEQFF
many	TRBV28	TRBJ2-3	CASSLPRSGVITDTQYF
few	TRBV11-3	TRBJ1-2	CASSLGDSVNYGYTF
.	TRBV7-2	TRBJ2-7	CASSSSSGLSYEQYF
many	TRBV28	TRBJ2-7	CASTGRTYEQYF
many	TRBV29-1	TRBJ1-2	CSVVQDDGYTF
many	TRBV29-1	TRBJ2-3	CSARWDRSTDTQYF
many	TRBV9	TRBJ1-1	CASSVAVNTEAFF
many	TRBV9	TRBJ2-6	CASSVISDMGLASSGANVLTF
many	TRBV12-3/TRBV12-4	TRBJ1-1	CASSFQGGTEAFF
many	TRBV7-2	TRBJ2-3	CASSLGTLAPSEGYF
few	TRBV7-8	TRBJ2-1	CASSLPSGVHNEQFF
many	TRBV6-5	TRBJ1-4	CASSRAGLATNEKLFF
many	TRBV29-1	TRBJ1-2	CSVDSSAPGTVNRGYTF